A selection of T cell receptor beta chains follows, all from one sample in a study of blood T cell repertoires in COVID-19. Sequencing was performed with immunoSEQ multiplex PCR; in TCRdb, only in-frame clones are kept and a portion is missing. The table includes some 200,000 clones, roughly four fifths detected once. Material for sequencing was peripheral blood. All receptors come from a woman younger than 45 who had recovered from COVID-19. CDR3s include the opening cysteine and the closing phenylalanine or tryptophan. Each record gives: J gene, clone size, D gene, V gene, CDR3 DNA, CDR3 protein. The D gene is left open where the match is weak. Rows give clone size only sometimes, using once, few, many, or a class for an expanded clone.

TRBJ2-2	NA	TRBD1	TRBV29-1	TGCAGCGTGTCACAGGGGATCTCGGCCGGGGAGCTGTTTTTT	CSVSQGISAGELFF
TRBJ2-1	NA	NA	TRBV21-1	TGTGCCAGCAGCAACAATTCCCGGTACAGAAAAGACAATGAGCAGTTCTTC	CASSNNSRYRKDNEQFF
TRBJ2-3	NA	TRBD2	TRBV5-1	TGCGCCAGCAGCGCGGGACTAGGCATGGATACGCAGTATTTT	CASSAGLGMDTQYF
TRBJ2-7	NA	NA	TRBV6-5	TGTGCCAGCACTAATGGTGTGGGAGACTCCTACGAGCAGTACTTC	CASTNGVGDSYEQYF
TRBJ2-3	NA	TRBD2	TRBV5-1	TGCGCCAGCAGCTTGGCGAGCGGGAGGGAAGATACGCAGTATTTT	CASSLASGREDTQYF
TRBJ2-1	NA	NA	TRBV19	TGTGCCAGTAGTATAGGACTAGTAAATGAGCAGTTCTTC	CASSIGLVNEQFF
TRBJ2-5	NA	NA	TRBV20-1	TGCAGTGCTAGCTCGGTTGGGACCCAGTACTTC	CSASSVGTQYF
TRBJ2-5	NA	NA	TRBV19	TGTGCCAGTAGTATCCGCGGCAGGGTCCCCAAAGAGACCCAGTACTTC	CASSIRGRVPKETQYF
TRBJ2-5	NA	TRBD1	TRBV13	TGTGCCAGCAGCAAGACAGGGTCTTATTCCAAGAGAGAGACCCAGTACTTC	CASSKTGSYSKRETQYF
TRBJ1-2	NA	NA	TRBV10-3	TGTGCCTCGAGAGAAGGAATGGGGCTAGGAGGCTACACCTTC	CASREGMGLGGYTF
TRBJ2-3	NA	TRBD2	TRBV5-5	TGTGCCAGCAGCTTGGAACCAGCGGGAGGTATAGATACGCAGTATTTT	CASSLEPAGGIDTQYF
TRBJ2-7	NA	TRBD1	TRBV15	TGTGCCACCAGCAGGTCAGGGGGAGACGACGAGCAGTACTTC	CATSRSGGDDEQYF
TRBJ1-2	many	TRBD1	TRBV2	TGTGCCAGAGAGGGACAGGGAAATGGCTACACCTTC	CAREGQGNGYTF
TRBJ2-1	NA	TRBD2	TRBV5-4	TGTGCCAGCAGCTTGGCAGGGCTAGCGGGAGGGGACAATGAGCAGTTCTTC	CASSLAGLAGGDNEQFF
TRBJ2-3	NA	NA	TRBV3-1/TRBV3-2	TGTGCCAGCAGCCCGACTAGTTGGCCAGATACGCAGTATTTT	CASSPTSWPDTQYF
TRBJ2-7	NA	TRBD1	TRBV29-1	TGCAGCGTTGGTATAGGGGGCTTCGACGAGCAGTACTTC	CSVGIGGFDEQYF
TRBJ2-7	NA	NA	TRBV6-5	TGTGCCAGCCGGGACTGGGCGGCGGGGGAGCAGTACTTC	CASRDWAAGEQYF
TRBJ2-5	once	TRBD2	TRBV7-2	TGTGCCAGCAGCCCAACGTGGGCTAGCGGGAGCGGAGAGACCCAGTACTTC	CASSPTWASGSGETQYF
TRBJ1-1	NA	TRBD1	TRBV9	TGTGCCAGCAGCCCCCAGGGACAGCCGAACACTGAAGCTTTCTTT	CASSPQGQPNTEAFF
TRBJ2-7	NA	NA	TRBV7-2	TGTGCCAGCAGCTTAGCCCGCCAGCTAGCCTACGAGCAGTACTTC	CASSLARQLAYEQYF
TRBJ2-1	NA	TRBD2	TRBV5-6	TGTGCCAGCAGCTTGGCCTGGGGGAGGGCCTTGATCAATGAGCAGTTCTTC	CASSLAWGRALINEQFF
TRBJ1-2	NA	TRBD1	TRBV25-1	TGTGCCAGCAGTAGGGACAGCTATGGCTACACCTTC	CASSRDSYGYTF
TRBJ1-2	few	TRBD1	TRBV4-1	TGCGCCAGCAGCCAAATCGGGACAGGGCTACTCTATGGCTACACCTTC	CASSQIGTGLLYGYTF